This T cell receptor beta chain came from a study of regulatory T cells in long-lasting Graves disease. This clonotype showed up just a few times. There are 14 residues in the CDR3. The V end lost 1 base, the J end lost 9 bases, and 10 bases lay between the germline ends. Germline V lookup: CDR1 SGHVS, CDR2 FNYEAQ. Time point: newly diagnosed GD, antithyroid drugs for less than 3 months. TCR sequences were obtained from RNA taken from PBMCs. Criteria from the American Thyroid Association guidelines were applied to diagnose Graves' disease. Building the TCR beta libraries relied on iRepertoire HTBI primers, and CDR3 regions underwent Arm-PCR. TCRdb passed the multiplex PCR reads through MiXCR, listing each CDR3 protein once. This sample has roughly 220,000 distinct CDR3 sequences, with roughly 18% found just once.

This TCR was sampled from a female donor with Graves disease. The sequencing used peripheral blood mononuclear cells (PBMCs), collected at new diagnosis, from a patient treated with antithyroid drugs. V and J are TRBV7-6 and TRBJ1-6; D call uncertain. The CDR3 loop reads CASSLGQRGSPLHF. In DNA form, the CDR3 reads TGTGCCAGCAGCTTAGGGCAGCGGGGTTCACCCCTCCACTTT. Full variable domain (outside the CDR3, taken from reference TRBV7-6 and TRBJ1-6): GAGVSQSPRYKVTKRGQDVALRCDPISGHVSLYWYRQALGQGPEFLTYFNYEAQQDKSGLPNDRFSAERPEGSISTLTIQRTEQRDSAMYRCASSLGQRGSPLHFGNGTRLTVT.